The 27 T cell receptor beta chains below were found in one sample sequenced in a study of CD8+CD57+ T cells in acquired aplastic anemia. Profiling of TCR beta VDJ combinations and CDR3 sequences used genomic DNA as template. One entry per CDR3 protein, called by TCRdb with MiXCR from the reads. This table holds 200,000 to 300,000 distinct CDR3 sequences, approximately 80% found once. Patients who underwent sequencing had shown CD8+CD57+ cell expansion by flow cytometry. The sequenced sample was sorted CD4+, CD8+, or CD8+CD57+ T cells (not recorded which) from PBMCs. These receptor sequences come from a human donor with aplastic anemia.

V and J are TRBV2 and TRBJ2-1, with TRBD2 matching 12 bases. Germline assignment: CDR1 SNHLY and CDR2 FYNNEI. The CDR3 spans 15 residues. V lost 6 bases, J lost 7 bases, and 7 bases stayed unmatched. The CDR3 DNA follows: TGTGCCAGCAGCGCAGGACTAGCGGGGCTAAATGAGCAGTTCTTC. Its protein product is CASSAGLAGLNEQFF.

Note on this clonotype: A junction end diverges from the germline sequence, so it may reflect a read error. The chain's CDR3 is CASSAQRSGGIHEEFF. The CDR3 DNA reads as TGTGCCAGCAGCGCCCAAAGAAGCGGGGGGATCCATGAGGAGTTCTTC. The chain uses TRBV7-9 and TRBJ2-1; 9 bases are a match to TRBD2. The CDR3 length is 16 residues. Germline-derived CDR1 and CDR2 are SEHNR and FQNEAQ (reference sequence).

V is TRBV29-1 and J is TRBJ2-2, with TRBD1 matching 8 bases. The CDR3 is 16 amino acids. CDR1 and CDR2 from the germline V gene are SQVTM and ANQGSEA. Germline trimming cut 7 bases from V and 0 bases from J; bases unmatched to any gene: 10. CDR3 sequence: CSASGQDPPNTGELFF. Here the CDR3 DNA reads TGCAGCGCCTCGGGACAGGACCCACCGAACACCGGGGAGCTGTTTTTT.

This rearrangement joins TRBV9 to TRBJ2-7; tentative D call: TRBD2 (6 bases). Germline V lookup: CDR1 SGDLS, CDR2 YYNGEE. There are 14 residues in the CDR3. Trimming removed 3 bases at V and 12 bases at J, with 22 bases between. This CDR3 reads CASSGDGGGGDTYF. CDR3 coding DNA: TGTGCCAGCAGCGGGGATGGGGGAGGTGGCGACACGTACTTC. Full variable domain (rest looked up from reference TRBV9 and TRBJ2-7): DSGVTQTPKHLITATGQRVTLRCSPRSGDLSVYWYQQSLDQGLQFLIQYYNGEERAKGNILERFSAQQFPDLHSELNLSSLELGDSALYFCASSGDGGGGDTYFGPGTRLTVT.

This chain connects TRBV2 to TRBJ2-7; D possibly corresponds to TRBD2 (6 bases). Germline V gene lookup returns CDR1 SNHLY and CDR2 FYNNEI. The CDR3 is 15 amino acids. The DNA of the CDR3 is TGTGCCAGCGGGGACTCGGTCACGGGTACGCACGAGCTGTACGTC. Encoded protein: CASGDSVTGTHELYV.

With regard to this clonotype: At one boundary the junction diverges from the germline segment, which might be a read error. The V and J genes are TRBV7-9 and TRBJ2-3; the D call may be TRBD1 or TRBD2 (5 bases each). The V gene's germline CDR1 is SEHNR and CDR2 FQNEAQ (reference sequence). This CDR3 has 14 amino acids. DNA for the CDR3: TGTGCCAGCAGCTTAGCGGGTGGTTCCGGGGCCCACGTCTTT. Its protein is CASSLAGGSGAHVF. The whole variable domain, filled in from reference TRBV7-9 and TRBJ2-3, reads DTGVSQNPRHKITKRGQNVTFRCDPISEHNRLYWYRQTLGQGPEFLTYFQNEAQLEKSRLLSDRFSAERPKGSFSTLEIQRTEQGDSAMYLCASSLAGGSGAHVFGPGTRLTVL.

This clonotype appeared a single time. The rearrangement uses TRBV7-2 and TRBJ2-6, with TRBD2 identical over 14 bases. The CDR3 is 16 amino acids. V lost 1 base and J lost 9; bases outside the gene matches: 2. Germline assignment: CDR1 SGHTA and CDR2 FQGNSA. As DNA, the CDR3 is TGTGCCAGCAGCTTAGAGACTAGCGGGAGGGGCAACGTCCTGACTTTC. Translating gives CASSLETSGRGNVLTF. Supplemented by reference TRBV7-2 and TRBJ2-6, the full variable domain reads GAGVSQSPSNKVTEKGKDVELRCDPISGHTALYWYRQSLGQGLEFLIYFQGNSAPDKSGLPSDRFSAERTGGSVSTLTIQRTQQEDSAVYLCASSLETSGRGNVLTFGAGSRLTVL.

A note on this clonotype: In this CDR3 the conserved last residue, phenylalanine or tryptophan, is missing, so a read error is likely. The chain joins TRBV11-2 to TRBJ2-3; D is unclear. Germline V gene sequence: CDR1 SGHAT, CDR2 FQNNGV. This CDR3 is built from 14 residues. The V end was cut by 1 base, the J end by 6 bases, with 11 bases between. In nucleotides, the CDR3 is TGTGCCAGCAGCTTAGCGGTGGGTGCCGATACGCAGTATTCT. It is translated as CASSLAVGADTQYS.

This chain links TRBV7-9 with TRBJ2-7, with 10 nucleotides matching TRBD1. The CDR3 totals 15 residues. V shed 6 bases, J shed 6 bases, and the junction held 11 bases outside the gene matches. Germline V gene data show CDR1 as SEHNR and CDR2 as FQNEAQ (reference sequence). DNA for the CDR3: TGTGCCAGCAGTGACCCCGGACAGGGGGAACGCGAGCAGTACTTC. Its translation: CASSDPGQGEREQYF.

The chain joins TRBV7-8 to TRBJ2-7, with 8 bases identical to TRBD1. Unmatched junction bases numbered 19, after V lost 6 bases and J lost 9 bases. CDR1 and CDR2 from the germline V gene are SGHVS and FQNEAQ. The CDR3 consists of 16 residues. The CDR3 reads CASRLPGQANLAVQYV. The CDR3 bases are TGTGCCAGCAGGTTACCGGGACAGGCGAACCTGGCCGTGCAGTACGTC.

The genes are TRBV2 and TRBJ1-3; D is possibly TRBD1 (6 bases). Trimming pared 2 bases from V and 0 bases from J, leaving 17 bases between. This CDR3 contains 18 residues. Germline V gene lookup returns CDR1 SNHLY and CDR2 FYNNEI. This CDR3 is CASSEWGAGATSGNTIYF. DNA for the CDR3: TGTGCCAGCAGTGAATGGGGGGCGGGGGCAACCTCTGGAAACACCATATATTTT.

A remark on this clonotype: The missing conserved phenylalanine or tryptophan at the end of this CDR3 makes a read error likely. Because the CDR3's place on the DNA is in doubt, the DNA is left out and the CDR3 is given as listed by TCRdb. The chain uses TRBV7-2 and TRBJ2-3; whether TRBD1, the table's D call, matches the DNA was not checked. The CDR3 is 13 amino acids in total, end residues counted. The germline V gene has CDR1 SGHTA and CDR2 FQGNSA. CDR3 amino acids: CASSFGGTDNQEA.

Turning to this clonotype: A junction boundary mismatches the germline segment, possibly from a read error. The V call is TRBV7-6, the J call TRBJ2-5, with TRBD1 matching 8 bases. The germline V gene encodes CDR1 SGHVS and CDR2 FNYEAQ. The CDR3 is made up of 14 amino acids. CDR3 sequence reads: CASSPVRGQSTLHF. CDR3 nucleotide sequence: TGTGCCAGCAGCCCGGTCAGGGGGCAATCAACCCTCCACTTC.

The table lists this clonotype with a few counts. The CDR3 region has the DNA TGTGCCAGCAGGAGGGACGAATGGGGCTACACCTTC. Translated: CASRRDEWGYTF. This chain links TRBV12-3 or TRBV12-4 with TRBJ1-2, with D possibly TRBD1 on 5 matching bases. This CDR3 is 12 amino acids long. Deletions cut 6 bases from V and 8 bases from J, with 13 bases between.

About this clonotype itself: Germline is not matched at one junction end, which may reflect a read error. The chain employs TRBV9 and TRBJ1-2, with unresolved D. The CDR3 has 12 amino acids. CDR1 is SGDLS, CDR2 YYNGEE, per germline. CDR3: CASGVAANIQSF. The DNA of the CDR3 is TGTGCCAGCGGAGTAGCTGCAAACATTCAGTCCTTC.

The J gene is TRBJ2-1, the V gene TRBV9, with D possibly called TRBD1 or TRBD2 (5 bases each). V lost 4 bases and J 11 bases, leaving 22 bases between the germline ends. Germline values: CDR1 SGDLS, CDR2 YYNGEE. This CDR3 is 15 amino acids long. The CDR3: CASSLKGSEQHQQFF. For the CDR3, the DNA is TGTGCCAGCAGCCTAAAGGGGAGCGAGCAACATCAGCAGTTCTTC.

Notes on this clonotype: The final CDR3 position lacks the conserved phenylalanine or tryptophan, pointing to a likely read error. No DNA is shown, since the ends of the CDR3 on it are uncertain; the CDR3 is the one TCRdb lists. V gene TRBV7-8 combines with J gene TRBJ1-5; the DNA was not used to check the table's D call, TRBD1. The V gene's germline CDR1 is SGHVS and CDR2 FQNEAQ. The CDR3 has 13 residues if both end residues are counted. Here the CDR3 reads CASSYKPDGTQQP.

This clonotype appeared many times. Lacking the conserved final phenylalanine or tryptophan, this CDR3 likely reflects a read error. Because the CDR3's place on the DNA is in doubt, the DNA is left out and the CDR3 is given as listed by TCRdb. CDR3 amino acids: CASSLAGGPDTH. This chain connects TRBV7-8 to TRBJ2-4; the table assigns TRBD2, which was not confirmed against the DNA. The CDR3 totals 12 residues, both ends included. Germline V lookup: CDR1 SGHVS, CDR2 FQNEAQ.

Details on this clonotype: The junction departs from germline at one end; a sequencing error may be responsible. J is TRBJ2-3 and V is TRBV7-9; D gene unclear. Germline CDR1 SEHNR, CDR2 FQNEAQ (reference sequence). This CDR3 is built from 13 residues. In nucleotides, the CDR3 is TGTGCCAGCAGCCCCCACGTTACCGACACGCAGCAGTTT. This codes for CASSPHVTDTQQF.

This clonotype was counted only a few times. This chain uses TRBV19 with TRBJ2-3; D gene ambiguous. The germline gives CDR1 LNHDA, CDR2 SQIVND (reference sequence). This CDR3 contains 12 residues. Trimming took off 5 bases at V and 3 bases at J, with 6 bases between the two ends. The CDR3 spells CASSPGTDTQYF. The CDR3 bases are TGTGCCAGTAGTCCCGGGACAGATACGCAGTATTTT.

The V and J genes are TRBV5-6 and TRBJ2-7; perhaps TRBD2 as D (6 bases). Trimming pared 4 bases from V and 2 bases from J, leaving 13 bases between. Germline CDR1 SGHDT, CDR2 YYEEEE. CDR3 length: 14 amino acids. CDR3 sequence: CASSVRELAYEQYF. Here the CDR3 DNA reads TGTGCCAGCAGCGTCCGGGAGCTAGCCTACGAGCAGTACTTC.

The chain uses TRBV7-2 and TRBJ2-7; tentatively, D is TRBD1 (6 bases). Trimming cost V 4 bases and J 3 bases, with 25 bases left between them. Germline V lookup: CDR1 SGHTA, CDR2 FQGNSA. The CDR3 runs to 18 residues. The CDR3 here is CASSSHVTGGQLFYEQYV. CDR3 coding DNA: TGTGCCAGCAGCTCCCATGTTACCGGTGGACAGCTCTTCTACGAGCAGTACGTC.

The chain combines TRBV24-1 with TRBJ2-7; unclear D gene. The CDR3 covers 16 residues. Germline V gene lookup returns CDR1 KGHDR and CDR2 SFDVKD. The germline V and J ends were trimmed by 7 bases and 6 bases, with 24 bases remaining between them. DNA of the CDR3: TGTGCCACCAGGGCAACGAGAACAGCGAACCTGGCCGAGCAGTACGTC. Its protein product is CATRATRTANLAEQYV.

The chain has TRBV9 and TRBJ1-5; D gene ambiguous. CDR3 size: 16 residues. Between the trimmed V and J ends, which lost 4 bases and 10 bases, there was a span of 24 bases. CDR1 is SGDLS and CDR2 is YYNGEE in the germline V gene. DNA of the CDR3: TGTGCCAGCAGCTTAGAGGCAGAGACGCACAATTATCCCCAGCATTTT. It codes for CASSLEAETHNYPQHF.

The chain has TRBV7-8 and TRBJ1-1, with D unclear. Germline assignment: CDR1 SGHVS and CDR2 FQNEAQ. The germline V and J ends were trimmed by 0 bases and 1 base, with 15 bases remaining between them. The CDR3 totals 17 residues. The CDR3 region has the DNA TGTGCCAGCAGCTTAGCGCGAAGTCCACAAGCGAACACTGAAGCTTTCTTT. Amino acid sequence: CASSLARSPQANTEAFF.

The chain uses TRBV9 and TRBJ2-3; weak D call: TRBD1 (6 bases). Trimming left V 0 bases short and J 9 bases short, with 17 bases between. CDR3 length: 15 amino acids. Germline CDR1 reads SGDLS; CDR2 reads YYNGEE. CDR3 loop: CASSVGDRETGTQYF. CDR3 DNA: TGTGCCAGCAGCGTAGGGGACCGAGAGACAGGAACGCAGTATTTT.

This clonotype has at least ten counts. The rearrangement links TRBV30 to TRBJ1-6; D is uncertain. CDR3 length equals 13 residues. The germline V gene has CDR1 GTSNPN and CDR2 SVGIG (reference sequence). The ends were cut back, 0 bases at V and 7 bases at J, with 7 bases in the middle. CDR3 in amino acids: CAWSVNENSPLHF. CDR3 sequence (DNA): TGTGCCTGGAGTGTAAACGAGAATTCACCCCTCCACTTT. Full variable domain (rest looked up from reference TRBV30 and TRBJ1-6): SQTIHQWPATLVQPVGSPLSLECTVEGTSNPNLYWYRQAAGRGLQLLFYSVGIGQISSEVPQNLSASRPQDRQFILSSKKLLLSDSGFYLCAWSVNENSPLHFGNGTRLTVT.